The rows below give T cell receptor beta chains drawn from one sample of a study of cytomegalovirus exposure and HLA in healthy donors. Clones were read by immunoSEQ multiplex PCR, and TCRdb kept only the in-frame ones, dropping some. The sample includes tens of thousands of clones, 80% to 90% of them seen just once. The sample consisted of PBMCs. These receptors all come from a man aged 65 to 85 in good health and CMV-seropositive. CDR3s include the opening cysteine and the closing phenylalanine or tryptophan. A D gene is named only where the DNA matches it firmly. Only part of the rows carry a size: once, few, many, or a class if the clone is expanded.

j_call d_call v_call clone_size cdr3_nt cdr3_aa
TRBJ2-7 TRBD1 TRBV6-5 once TGTGCCAGCACCCCGGGCGCTGGACAGGGTGGCGAGCAGTACTTC CASTPGAGQGGEQYF
TRBJ2-3 . TRBV7-3 . TGTGCCAGCAGCGCAATAGGGGGGGGCACAGATACGCAGTATTTT CASSAIGGGTDTQYF
TRBJ1-5 . TRBV30 . TGTGCCTGGAACAGGGAGTCAGCCCAGCCCCAGCATTTT CAWNRESAQPQHF
TRBJ1-1 . TRBV4-1 . TGCGCCAGCAGCCAACCCCTGGACAGGAACACTGAAGCTTTCTTT CASSQPLDRNTEAFF
TRBJ2-2 TRBD2 TRBV5-4 . TGTGCCAGCAGCCGGGGACTAGCGCCAGACACCGGGGAGCTGTTTTTT CASSRGLAPDTGELFF
TRBJ2-1 TRBD2 TRBV18 few TGTGCCAGCTCACCCCGCACTCGCGGGAGTAGGAATGAGCAGTTCTTC CASSPRTRGSRNEQFF
TRBJ2-2 . TRBV18 . TGTGCCAGCTCACTCCGAGATTACACCGGGGAGCTGTTTTTT CASSLRDYTGELFF
TRBJ1-6 . TRBV11-2 . TGTGCCAGCGGTACTGAAAGCTCCTATAATTCACCCCTCCACTTT CASGTESSYNSPLHF
TRBJ1-2 TRBD1 TRBV6-5 . TGTGCCAGCAGATACACAGGGGCGGGAGGCTACACCTTC CASRYTGAGGYTF
TRBJ2-2 . TRBV5-1 . TGCGCCAGCAACCGACTACCACACACCGGGGAGCTGTTTTTT CASNRLPHTGELFF
TRBJ2-7 TRBD1 TRBV4-1 . TGCGCCAGCAGCCGACAGACAGGGGACTCCTACGAGCAGTACTTC CASSRQTGDSYEQYF
TRBJ1-4 . TRBV2 . TGTGCCAGCAGCTTCTCAGGGGATGGTGAAAAACTGTTTTTT CASSFSGDGEKLFF
TRBJ2-1 . TRBV5-1 . TGCGCCAGCAGCTCCTCCCCCGGGAATGAGCAGTTCTTC CASSSSPGNEQFF
TRBJ2-1 . TRBV10-3 . TGTGCCGTGACGGAGAACAATGAGCAGTTCTTC CAVTENNEQFF
TRBJ2-7 TRBD1 TRBV4-1 few TGCGCCAGCAGCCAACCCGGGACAGGGGTGGAGGAGCAGTACTTC CASSQPGTGVEEQYF
TRBJ2-5 TRBD1 TRBV5-4 . TGTGCCAGCAGCGCGTCCAAACAGGGGGAGACCCAGTACTTC CASSASKQGETQYF
TRBJ2-7 TRBD2 TRBV5-1 . TGCGCCAGCAGCTTGGCCCCGACTAGCGTCCACGAGCAGTACTTC CASSLAPTSVHEQYF
TRBJ1-1 . TRBV28 . TGTGCCAGCAGTCCAACGACAGGCCTTGGAGCTTTCTTT CASSPTTGLGAFF
TRBJ2-3 . TRBV7-9 few TGTGCCAGCAGCAAGACTAGCACAGATACGCAGTATTTT CASSKTSTDTQYF
TRBJ1-2 TRBD1 TRBV6-1 . TGTGCCACCGAAGCAGGACAGGGGGCCATCTATGGCTACACCTTC CATEAGQGAIYGYTF
TRBJ1-3 TRBD1 TRBV7-9 once TGTGCCAGCAGCCCCTGGACAGGGGGATCGAGGGGAAACACCATATATTTT CASSPWTGGSRGNTIYF
TRBJ1-4 . TRBV19 . TGTGCCAGTAAACGACAACGGAATGAAAAACTGTTTTTT CASKRQRNEKLFF
TRBJ1-5 . TRBV7-9 . TGTGCCAGCAGCCACGAGGCGGGTGGTCAGCCCCAGCATTTT CASSHEAGGQPQHF
TRBJ2-7 TRBD1 TRBV5-1 . TGCGCCAGCAGCTCCGGGACAGCTAACTACGAGCAGTACTTC CASSSGTANYEQYF
TRBJ2-6 TRBD1 TRBV29-1 . TGCAGCGTTGACACGGGACAGCCTGGGGCCAACGTCCTGACTTTC CSVDTGQPGANVLTF
TRBJ2-5 TRBD1 TRBV14 . TGTGCCAGCAGCCTTAGACAGGGTTTAAGAGAGACCCAGTACTTC CASSLRQGLRETQYF
TRBJ2-2 TRBD2 TRBV9 once TGTGCCAGCAGCGTAGCTTTGACTAGCGGGACCGGGTACGGGGAGCTGTTTTTT CASSVALTSGTGYGELFF
TRBJ2-1 . TRBV7-3 . TGTGCCAGCAGCTTAACGTATAGCTCCCTCTGGCATGAGCAGTTCTTC CASSLTYSSLWHEQFF
TRBJ2-3 . TRBV12-2 . TGTGCAAGTCGCTTAGTTGGTTCGTTTTCGGGGCTAGCGGACGATACGCAGTATTTT CASRLVGSFSGLADDTQYF